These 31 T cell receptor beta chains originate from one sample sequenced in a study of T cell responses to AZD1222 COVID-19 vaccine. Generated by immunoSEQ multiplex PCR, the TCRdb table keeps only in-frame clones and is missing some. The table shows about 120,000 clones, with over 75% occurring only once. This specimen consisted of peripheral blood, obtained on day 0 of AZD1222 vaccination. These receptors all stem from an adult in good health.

The CDR3 sequence: CASTRDRGQGQPQHF. The CDR3 DNA reads as TGTGCCAGCACACGTGACAGGGGGCAGGGTCAGCCCCAGCATTTT. The chain has TRBV2 and TRBJ1-5; TRBD1 aligns across 10 bases. The CDR3 contains 15 residues. Germline-derived CDR1 and CDR2 are SNHLY and FYNNEI. J gave up 6 bases and V 7 bases, and 9 bases lay outside the gene matches.

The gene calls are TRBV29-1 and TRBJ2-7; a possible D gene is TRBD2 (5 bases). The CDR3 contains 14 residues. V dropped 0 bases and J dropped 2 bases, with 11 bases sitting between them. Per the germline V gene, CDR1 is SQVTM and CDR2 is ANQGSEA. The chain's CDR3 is CSVEDLSGTYEQYF. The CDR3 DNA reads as TGCAGCGTTGAAGATCTAAGCGGAACCTACGAGCAGTACTTC.

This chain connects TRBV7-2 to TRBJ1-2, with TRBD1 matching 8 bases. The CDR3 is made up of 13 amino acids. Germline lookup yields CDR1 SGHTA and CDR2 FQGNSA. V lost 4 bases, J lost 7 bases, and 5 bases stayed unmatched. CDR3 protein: CASSSQGAAGYTF. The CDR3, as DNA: TGTGCCAGCAGCTCCCAGGGGGCGGCTGGCTACACCTTC. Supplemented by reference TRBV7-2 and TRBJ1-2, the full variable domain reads GAGVSQSPSNKVTEKGKDVELRCDPISGHTALYWYRQSLGQGLEFLIYFQGNSAPDKSGLPSDRFSAERTGGSVSTLTIQRTQQEDSAVYLCASSSQGAAGYTFGSGTRLTVV.

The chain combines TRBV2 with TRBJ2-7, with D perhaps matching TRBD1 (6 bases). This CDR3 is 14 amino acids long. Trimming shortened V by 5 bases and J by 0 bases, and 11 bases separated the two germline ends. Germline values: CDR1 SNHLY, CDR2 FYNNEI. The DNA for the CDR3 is TGTGCCAGCAGTACCGGACAGTCCTCCTACGAGCAGTACTTC. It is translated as CASSTGQSSYEQYF.

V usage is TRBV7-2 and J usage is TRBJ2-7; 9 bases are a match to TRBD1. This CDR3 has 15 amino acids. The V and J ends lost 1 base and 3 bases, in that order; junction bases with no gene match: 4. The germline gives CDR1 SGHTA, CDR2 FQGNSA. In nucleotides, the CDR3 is TGTGCCAGCAGCTTAGGTATGGGACAGGGCTACGAGCAGTACTTC. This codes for CASSLGMGQGYEQYF.

The CDR3 DNA reads as TGTGCCAGCACTGACGCACGCCGAGGGGCGTCTGGGGCCAACGTCCTGACTTTC. This gives the protein CASTDARRGASGANVLTF. This rearrangement joins TRBV25-1 to TRBJ2-6, with D perhaps assigned TRBD1 or TRBD2 (5 bases each). CDR3 size: 18 residues. Germline CDR1 reads MGHDK; CDR2 reads SYGVNS. The V gene lost 7 bases and the J gene lost 1 base, with 20 bases spanning the gap.

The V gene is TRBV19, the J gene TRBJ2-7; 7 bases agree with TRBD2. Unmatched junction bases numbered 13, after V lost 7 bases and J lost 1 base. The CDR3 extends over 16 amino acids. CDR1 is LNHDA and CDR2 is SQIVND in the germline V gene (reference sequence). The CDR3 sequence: CASTASAGDYSYEQYF. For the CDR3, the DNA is TGTGCCAGTACCGCGTCCGCGGGGGATTATTCCTACGAGCAGTACTTC.

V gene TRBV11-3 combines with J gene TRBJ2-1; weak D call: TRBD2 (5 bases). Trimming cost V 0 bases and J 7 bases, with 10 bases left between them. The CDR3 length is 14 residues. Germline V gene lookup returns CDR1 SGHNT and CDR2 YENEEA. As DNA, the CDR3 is TGTGCCAGCAGCTTAGAACTAGACCGGAATGAGCAGTTCTTC. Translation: CASSLELDRNEQFF.

CDR3 amino acids: CASATNYEQYF. CDR3 in DNA: TGTGCCAGCGCTACAAACTACGAGCAGTACTTC. This chain joins TRBV28 and TRBJ2-7; D is unresolved. The ends were cut back, 8 bases at V and 3 bases at J, with 8 bases in the middle. The germline V gene has CDR1 MDHEN and CDR2 SYDVKM. CDR3 length equals 11 residues.

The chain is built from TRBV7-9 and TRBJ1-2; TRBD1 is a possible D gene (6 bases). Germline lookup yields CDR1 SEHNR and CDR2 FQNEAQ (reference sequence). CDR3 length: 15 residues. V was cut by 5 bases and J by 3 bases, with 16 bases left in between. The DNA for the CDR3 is TGTGCCAGCAGCCAGAGGCAGGGGACCGACTATGGCTACACCTTC. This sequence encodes CASSQRQGTDYGYTF.

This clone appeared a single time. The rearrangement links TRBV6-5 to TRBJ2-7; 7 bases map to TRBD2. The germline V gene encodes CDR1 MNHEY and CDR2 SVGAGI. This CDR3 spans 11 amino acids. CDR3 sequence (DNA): TGTGGGGGGGGGTCCCCCTACGAGCAGTACTTC. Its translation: CGGGSPYEQYF.

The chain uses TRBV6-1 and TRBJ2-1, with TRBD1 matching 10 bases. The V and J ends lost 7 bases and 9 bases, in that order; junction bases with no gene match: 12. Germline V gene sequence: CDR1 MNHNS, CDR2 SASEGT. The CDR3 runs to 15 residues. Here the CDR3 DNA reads TGTGCCAGCAAAGAACCGGGACAGGGGCAGGGTGAGCAGTTCTTC. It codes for CASKEPGQGQGEQFF.

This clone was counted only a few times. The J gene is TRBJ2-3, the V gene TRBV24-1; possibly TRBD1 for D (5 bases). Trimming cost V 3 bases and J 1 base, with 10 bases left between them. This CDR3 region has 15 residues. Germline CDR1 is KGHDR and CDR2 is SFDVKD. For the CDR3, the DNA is TGTGCCACCAGTGATCGTTTAGGGGGCACAGATACGCAGTATTTT. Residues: CATSDRLGGTDTQYF.

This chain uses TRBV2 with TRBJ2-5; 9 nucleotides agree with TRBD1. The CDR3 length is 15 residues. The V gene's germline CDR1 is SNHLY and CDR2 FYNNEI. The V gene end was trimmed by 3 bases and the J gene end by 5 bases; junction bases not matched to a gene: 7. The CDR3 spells CASSEDRGGVETQYF. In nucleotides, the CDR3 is TGTGCCAGCAGTGAGGACAGGGGTGGCGTGGAGACCCAGTACTTC. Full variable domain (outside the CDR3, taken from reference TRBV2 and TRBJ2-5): EPEVTQTPSHQVTQMGQEVILRCVPISNHLYFYWYRQILGQKVEFLVSFYNNEISEKSEIFDDQFSVERPDGSNFTLKIRSTKLEDSAMYFCASSEDRGGVETQYFGPGTRLLVL.

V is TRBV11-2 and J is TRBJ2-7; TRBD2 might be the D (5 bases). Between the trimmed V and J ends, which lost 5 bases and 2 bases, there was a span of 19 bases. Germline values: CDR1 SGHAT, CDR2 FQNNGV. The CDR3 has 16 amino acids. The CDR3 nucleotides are TGTGCCAGCAGCCCCGGGCCCGGCGGGCGGACCTACGAGCAGTACTTC. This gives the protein CASSPGPGGRTYEQYF.

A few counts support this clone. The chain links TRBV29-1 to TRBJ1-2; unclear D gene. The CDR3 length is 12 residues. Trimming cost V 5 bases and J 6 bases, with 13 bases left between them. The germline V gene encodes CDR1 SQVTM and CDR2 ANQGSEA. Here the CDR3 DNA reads TGCAGCGTTAACAGCGGGGTAAATGGCTACACCTTC. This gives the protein CSVNSGVNGYTF.

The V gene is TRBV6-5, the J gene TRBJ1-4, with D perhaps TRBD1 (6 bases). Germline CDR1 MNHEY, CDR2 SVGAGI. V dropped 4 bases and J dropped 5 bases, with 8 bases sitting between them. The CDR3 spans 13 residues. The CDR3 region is CASSLQGNEKLFF. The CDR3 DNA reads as TGTGCCAGCAGTTTGCAGGGGAATGAAAAACTGTTTTTT.

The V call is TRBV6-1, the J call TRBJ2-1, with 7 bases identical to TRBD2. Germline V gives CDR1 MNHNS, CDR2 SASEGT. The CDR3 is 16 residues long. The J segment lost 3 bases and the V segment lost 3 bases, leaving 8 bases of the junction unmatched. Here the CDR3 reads CASSDTGTKDYNEQFF. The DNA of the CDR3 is TGTGCCAGCAGTGATACCGGGACTAAAGACTACAATGAGCAGTTCTTC.

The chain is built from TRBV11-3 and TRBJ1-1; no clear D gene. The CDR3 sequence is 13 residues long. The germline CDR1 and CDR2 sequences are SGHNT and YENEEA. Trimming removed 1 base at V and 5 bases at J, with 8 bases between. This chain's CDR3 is CASSLVSGTEAFF. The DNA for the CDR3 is TGTGCCAGCAGCTTAGTGAGTGGGACTGAAGCTTTCTTT.

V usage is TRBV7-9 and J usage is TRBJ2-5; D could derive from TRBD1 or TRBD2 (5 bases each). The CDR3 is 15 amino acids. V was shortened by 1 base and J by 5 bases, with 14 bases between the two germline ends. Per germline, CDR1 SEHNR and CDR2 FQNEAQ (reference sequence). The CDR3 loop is CASSLGPGLVETQYF. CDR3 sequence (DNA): TGTGCCAGCAGCTTAGGGCCGGGGCTTGTGGAGACCCAGTACTTC.

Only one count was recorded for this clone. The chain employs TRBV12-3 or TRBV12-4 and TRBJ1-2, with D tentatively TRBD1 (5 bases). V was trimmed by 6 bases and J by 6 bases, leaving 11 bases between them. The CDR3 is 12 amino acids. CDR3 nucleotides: TGTGCCAGCAGCTTTGTGGGGGATGGCTACACCTTC. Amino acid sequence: CASSFVGDGYTF.

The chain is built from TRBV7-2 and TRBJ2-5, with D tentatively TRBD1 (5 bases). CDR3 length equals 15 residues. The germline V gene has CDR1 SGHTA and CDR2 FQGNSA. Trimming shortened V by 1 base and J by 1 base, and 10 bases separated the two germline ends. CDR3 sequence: CASSLVGHPQETQYF. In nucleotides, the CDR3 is TGTGCCAGCAGCTTAGTTGGACATCCCCAAGAGACCCAGTACTTC.

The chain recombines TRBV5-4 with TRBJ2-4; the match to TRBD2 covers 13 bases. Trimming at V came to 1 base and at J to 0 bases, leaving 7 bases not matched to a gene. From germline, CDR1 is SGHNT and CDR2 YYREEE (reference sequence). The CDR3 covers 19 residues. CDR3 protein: CASSLMEGTSGIAKNIQYF. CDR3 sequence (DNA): TGTGCCAGCAGCTTGATGGAGGGGACTAGCGGGATAGCCAAAAACATTCAGTACTTC.

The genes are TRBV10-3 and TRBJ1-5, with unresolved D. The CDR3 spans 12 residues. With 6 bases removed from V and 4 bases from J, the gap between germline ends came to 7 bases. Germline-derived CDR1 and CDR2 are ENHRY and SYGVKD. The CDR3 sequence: CAIRDWNQPQHF. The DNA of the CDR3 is TGTGCCATCAGAGACTGGAATCAGCCCCAGCATTTT.

The DNA of the CDR3 is TGTGCCAGCAGCTCGATTACGAGCACTGTCTCTGGAAACACCATATATTTT. Translation: CASSSITSTVSGNTIYF. The chain combines TRBV11-2 with TRBJ1-3, with no clear D. This CDR3 is built from 17 residues. Per germline, CDR1 SGHAT and CDR2 FQNNGV. Trimming cost V 4 bases and J 0 bases, with 16 bases left between them.

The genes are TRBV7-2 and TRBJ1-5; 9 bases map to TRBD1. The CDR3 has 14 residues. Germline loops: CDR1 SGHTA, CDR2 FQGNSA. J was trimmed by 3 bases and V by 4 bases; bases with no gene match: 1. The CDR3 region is CASSWTGDNQPQHF. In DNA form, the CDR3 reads TGTGCCAGCAGCTGGACAGGGGACAATCAGCCCCAGCATTTT.

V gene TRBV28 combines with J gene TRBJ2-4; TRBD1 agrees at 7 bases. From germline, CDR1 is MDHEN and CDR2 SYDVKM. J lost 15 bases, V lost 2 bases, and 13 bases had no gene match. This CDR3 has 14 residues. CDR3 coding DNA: TGTGCCAGCAGTTTAGAGGGGGCAGGGGTGGTTAGGTACTTC. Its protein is CASSLEGAGVVRYF.

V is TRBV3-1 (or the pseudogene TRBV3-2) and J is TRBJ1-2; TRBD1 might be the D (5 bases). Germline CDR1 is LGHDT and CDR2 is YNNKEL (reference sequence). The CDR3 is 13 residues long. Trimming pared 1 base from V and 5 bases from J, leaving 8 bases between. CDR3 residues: CASSQAGAYGYTF. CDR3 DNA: TGTGCCAGCAGCCAAGCTGGGGCTTATGGCTACACCTTC.

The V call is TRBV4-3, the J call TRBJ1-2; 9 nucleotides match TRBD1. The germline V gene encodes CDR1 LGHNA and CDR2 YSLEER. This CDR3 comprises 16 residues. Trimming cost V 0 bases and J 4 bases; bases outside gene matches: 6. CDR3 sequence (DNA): TGCGCCAGCAGCCAAGATCGGACAGGGGTTGCCTATGGCTACACCTTC. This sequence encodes CASSQDRTGVAYGYTF.

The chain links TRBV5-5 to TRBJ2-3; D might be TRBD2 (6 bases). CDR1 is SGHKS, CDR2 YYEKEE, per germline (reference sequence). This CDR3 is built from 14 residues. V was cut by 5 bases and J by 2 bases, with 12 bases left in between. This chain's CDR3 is CASSRGLYTDTQYF. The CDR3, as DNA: TGTGCCAGCAGTAGGGGACTGTACACAGATACGCAGTATTTT.

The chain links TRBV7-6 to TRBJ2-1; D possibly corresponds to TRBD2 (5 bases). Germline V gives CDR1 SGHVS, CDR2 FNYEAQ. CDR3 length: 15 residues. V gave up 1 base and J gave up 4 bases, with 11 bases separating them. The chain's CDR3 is CASSLELVSYNEQFF. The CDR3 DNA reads TGTGCCAGCAGCTTAGAACTAGTTTCATACAATGAGCAGTTCTTC.